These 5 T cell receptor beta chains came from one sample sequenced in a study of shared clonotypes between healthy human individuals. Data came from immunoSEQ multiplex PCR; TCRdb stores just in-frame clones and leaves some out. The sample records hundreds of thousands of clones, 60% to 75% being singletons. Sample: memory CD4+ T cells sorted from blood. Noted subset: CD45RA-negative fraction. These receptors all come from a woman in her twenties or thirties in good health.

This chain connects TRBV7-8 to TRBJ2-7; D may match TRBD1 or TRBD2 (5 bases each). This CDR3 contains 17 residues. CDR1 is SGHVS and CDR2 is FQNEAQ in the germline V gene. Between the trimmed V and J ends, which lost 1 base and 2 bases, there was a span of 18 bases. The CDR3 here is CASSLGGGRQIPYEQYF. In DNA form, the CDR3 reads TGTGCCAGCAGCTTAGGTGGGGGACGCCAAATACCCTACGAGCAGTACTTC.

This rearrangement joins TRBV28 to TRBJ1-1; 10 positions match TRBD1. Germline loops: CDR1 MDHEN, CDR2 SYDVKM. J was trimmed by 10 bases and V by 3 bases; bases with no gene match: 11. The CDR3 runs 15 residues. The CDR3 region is CASSLTGGRIRGAFF. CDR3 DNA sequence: TGTGCCAGCAGTTTGACAGGGGGCAGAATAAGGGGAGCTTTCTTT.

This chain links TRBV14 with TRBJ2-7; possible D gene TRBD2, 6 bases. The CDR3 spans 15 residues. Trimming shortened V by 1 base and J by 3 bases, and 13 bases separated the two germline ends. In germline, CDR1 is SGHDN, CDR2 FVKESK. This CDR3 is CASSQGRAGLYEQYF. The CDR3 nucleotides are TGTGCCAGCAGCCAAGGTCGCGCGGGGCTCTACGAGCAGTACTTC.

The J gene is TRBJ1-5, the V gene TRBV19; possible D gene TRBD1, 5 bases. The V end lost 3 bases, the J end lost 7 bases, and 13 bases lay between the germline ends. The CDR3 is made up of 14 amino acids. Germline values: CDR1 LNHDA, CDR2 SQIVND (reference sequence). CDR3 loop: CASSIWAEGQPQHF. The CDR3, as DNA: TGTGCCAGTAGTATCTGGGCCGAGGGGCAGCCCCAGCATTTT.

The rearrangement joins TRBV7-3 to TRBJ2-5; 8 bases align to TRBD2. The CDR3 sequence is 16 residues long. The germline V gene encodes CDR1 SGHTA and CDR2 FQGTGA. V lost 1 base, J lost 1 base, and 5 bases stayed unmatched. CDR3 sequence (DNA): TGTGCCAGCAGCTTAAGGGCGGGAGGACTCCAAGAGACCCAGTACTTC. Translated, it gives CASSLRAGGLQETQYF.